Presented here are 20 T cell receptor beta chains from one specimen sequenced in a study of blood T cell repertoires in COVID-19. The data were produced by immunoSEQ multiplex PCR, yet TCRdb's version contains in-frame clones alone and is incomplete. This table has 80,000 to 130,000 clones, approximately 91% appearing once. The sequencing input was peripheral blood. The receptor source for this set is a woman aged 60 to 75 with acute or convalescent COVID-19.

V and J are TRBV24-1 and TRBJ2-5, with unresolved D. V was pared by 4 bases and J by 3 bases, with 5 bases between. The CDR3 covers 12 residues. Germline CDR1 is KGHDR and CDR2 is SFDVKD. Here the CDR3 DNA reads TGTGCCACCAGTGACCCTAAAGAGACCCAGTACTTC. This translates into CATSDPKETQYF.

This chain's CDR3 is CASSSRQGVWDTEAFF. The CDR3 nucleotides are TGTGCCAGCAGTTCCCGGCAGGGGGTATGGGACACTGAAGCTTTCTTT. The chain recombines TRBV28 with TRBJ1-1; 7 bases map to TRBD1. Germline lookup yields CDR1 MDHEN and CDR2 SYDVKM. The CDR3 is 16 residues long. The trim removed 4 bases at V and 3 bases at J, leaving 11 bases unmatched.

The gene calls are TRBV28 and TRBJ1-2; 8 nucleotides align to TRBD1. Germline V lookup: CDR1 MDHEN, CDR2 SYDVKM. This CDR3 has 12 residues. Trimming cost V 6 bases and J 8 bases; bases outside gene matches: 5. CDR3 DNA: TGTGCCAGCAGGACAGGGGTTTTCGGCTACACCTTC. It is translated as CASRTGVFGYTF.

This rearrangement joins TRBV18 to TRBJ1-6; D might be TRBD1 (5 bases). The V end was cut by 3 bases, the J end by 12 bases, with 6 bases between. The germline CDR1 and CDR2 sequences are KGHSH and LQKENI. The CDR3 is made up of 11 amino acids. This CDR3 is CASSPGLPLHF. DNA for the CDR3: TGTGCCAGCTCACCGGGGCTACCCCTCCACTTT.

The chain couples TRBV3-1 (or the pseudogene TRBV3-2) to TRBJ2-1; 7 nucleotides line up with TRBD2. The ends lost 1 base at V and 7 bases at J; junction bases unmatched: 16. The CDR3 length is 18 residues. Germline CDR1 and CDR2: LGHDT and YNNKEL (reference sequence). Written as DNA, the CDR3 is TGTGCCAGCAGCCAAGTACCATTGTGGGAGGGCCTAGGGAATGAGCAGTTCTTC. This sequence encodes CASSQVPLWEGLGNEQFF.

V usage is TRBV12-3 or TRBV12-4 and J usage is TRBJ1-1, with 7 bases identical to TRBD1. With 7 bases clipped from V and 4 bases from J, the junction kept 6 bases outside the gene matches. The CDR3 runs to 13 residues. DNA of the CDR3: TGTGCCAGCATGTGGGCAGGGGGCACTGAAGCTTTCTTT. Translation gives CASMWAGGTEAFF.

The CDR3 sequence: CATSREALSLGQDQHF. DNA of the CDR3: TGTGCCACCAGCAGAGAAGCCCTCAGCTTGGGACAGGACCAGCATTTT. The genes are TRBV15 and TRBJ1-5; 8 bases agree with TRBD1. V trimming: 0 bases; J trimming: 12 bases; junction bases outside the gene matches: 13. Germline V gene sequence: CDR1 LNHNV, CDR2 YYDKDF (reference sequence). CDR3 length equals 16 residues.

This clone appeared once. V is TRBV10-2 and J is TRBJ2-1; 13 positions agree with TRBD2. With 6 bases clipped from V and 9 bases from J, the junction kept 5 bases outside the gene matches. Germline loops: CDR1 WSHSY, CDR2 SAAADI. The CDR3 spans 14 residues. CDR3 in DNA: TGCGCCAGCAGGGGGACTAGCGGGAACGGTGAGCAGTTCTTC. This encodes CASRGTSGNGEQFF.

The chain combines TRBV6-2 or TRBV6-3 with TRBJ2-7, with 9 nucleotides matching TRBD1. Germline V gene sequence: CDR1 MNHEY, CDR2 SVGEGT. This CDR3 is built from 15 residues. V lost 4 bases and J lost 2; bases outside the gene matches: 6. CDR3 in DNA: TGTGCCAGCAGTTCCGGGACAGGGAATCCCTACGAGCAGTACGTC. Amino acid sequence: CASSSGTGNPYEQYV.

The chain couples TRBV18 to TRBJ2-3; 9 bases line up with TRBD2. The J segment lost 1 base and the V segment lost 4 bases, leaving 9 bases of the junction unmatched. CDR3 length equals 17 residues. Germline assignment: CDR1 KGHSH and CDR2 LQKENI. The CDR3 protein is CASSHTASSGGTDTQYF. In DNA form, the CDR3 reads TGTGCCAGCTCACACACAGCCTCTAGCGGGGGCACAGATACGCAGTATTTT. The full variable domain, completed using reference TRBV18 and TRBJ2-3, is NAGVMQNPRHLVRRRGQEARLRCSPMKGHSHVYWYRQLPEEGLKFMVYLQKENIIDESGMPKERFSAEFPKEGPSILRIQQVVRGDSAAYFCASSHTASSGGTDTQYFGPGTRLTVL.

V and J are TRBV5-1 and TRBJ1-4; D perhaps matches TRBD1 (6 bases). Deletions cut 0 bases from V and 8 bases from J, with 8 bases between. This CDR3 has 13 residues. Germline CDR1 SGHRS, CDR2 YFSETQ. In DNA, the CDR3 is TGCGCCAGCAGCTTGGAGGGGGAGGAAAAACTGTTTTTT. It yields the protein CASSLEGEEKLFF.

This chain connects TRBV27 to TRBJ1-2; 11 nucleotides agree with TRBD1. V lost 7 bases, J lost 2 bases, and 6 bases stayed unmatched. There are 15 residues in the CDR3. The germline gives CDR1 MNHEY, CDR2 SMNVEV (reference sequence). The CDR3 coding sequence is TGTGCCAGCAAACCCGGGACAGGGGGGAACTATGGCTACACCTTC. It translates to CASKPGTGGNYGYTF.

This clone was seen once. The gene calls are TRBV11-2 and TRBJ2-3; 10 bases are shared with TRBD2. Germline V gene lookup returns CDR1 SGHAT and CDR2 FQNNGV. The CDR3 extends over 18 amino acids. With V trimmed by 1 base and J by 4 bases, 11 bases remained unmatched. The CDR3 here is CASSLGLFLAGVADTQYF. CDR3 DNA sequence: TGTGCCAGCAGCTTAGGCCTGTTTCTAGCGGGAGTCGCAGATACGCAGTATTTT.

The gene calls are TRBV2 and TRBJ2-3, with 10 bases lining up with TRBD1. Trimming at V came to 4 bases and at J to 10 bases, leaving 8 bases not matched to a gene. This CDR3 has 14 residues. Per germline, CDR1 SNHLY and CDR2 FYNNEI. The DNA for the CDR3 is TGTGCCAGCAGTGCAAGGACAGGGGGATTGTCGCAGTATTTT. It encodes CASSARTGGLSQYF.

The CDR3 loop is CASSDGQRNQPQHF. In DNA form, the CDR3 reads TGTGCCAGCAGTGACGGACAGCGAAATCAGCCCCAGCATTTT. The gene calls are TRBV3-1 (or the pseudogene TRBV3-2) and TRBJ1-5, with D perhaps TRBD1 (6 bases). The germline V and J ends were trimmed by 6 bases and 4 bases, with 13 bases remaining between them. CDR3 length: 14 amino acids. Germline assignment: CDR1 LGHDT and CDR2 YNNKEL (reference sequence).

The V call is TRBV6-5, the J call TRBJ1-2; D gene uncertain. Germline V gives CDR1 MNHEY, CDR2 SVGAGI. V lost 7 bases and J 4 bases, leaving 13 bases between the germline ends. The CDR3 has 13 residues. The CDR3 loop reads CASTRPGSYGYTF. The DNA for the CDR3 is TGTGCCAGCACCAGACCGGGGTCCTATGGCTACACCTTC.

The rearrangement uses TRBV9 and TRBJ2-5; D not resolved. The CDR3 sequence is 16 residues long. The V gene lost 0 bases and the J gene lost 1 base, with 13 bases spanning the gap. Per the germline V gene, CDR1 is SGDLS and CDR2 is YYNGEE. The CDR3 here is CASSVEPGRSQETQYF. DNA for the CDR3: TGTGCCAGCAGCGTAGAACCAGGAAGGTCCCAAGAGACCCAGTACTTC.

The chain couples TRBV30 to TRBJ1-2; maybe TRBD1 (5 bases). V was pared by 0 bases and J by 3 bases, with 8 bases between. Germline V gene data show CDR1 as GTSNPN and CDR2 as SVGIG (reference sequence). The CDR3 loop spans 13 amino acids. As DNA, the CDR3 is TGTGCCTGGAGTGTGGACACCTACTATGGCTACACCTTC. Translated, it gives CAWSVDTYYGYTF.

The J gene is TRBJ1-1, the V gene TRBV15, with no clear D. The germline V gene encodes CDR1 LNHNV and CDR2 YYDKDF (reference sequence). The CDR3 has 15 amino acids. V dropped 0 bases and J dropped 6 bases, with 14 bases sitting between them. CDR3 coding DNA: TGTGCCACCAGCAGAGATCACTTGGGTAGCCCTGAAGCTTTCTTT. Encoded protein: CATSRDHLGSPEAFF.

Note on this clone: Relative to the germline gene, one junction end is altered; a read error may explain this. The V call is TRBV7-7, the J call TRBJ2-3, with TRBD2 matching 7 bases. Germline V lookup: CDR1 SSHAT, CDR2 FNYEAQ (reference sequence). CDR3 size: 17 residues. CDR3 nucleotide sequence: TGTGCTAGCAGCTTAAGGGACTACCGGCTATTTGGGGATACGCAGTATTTT. It codes for CASSLRDYRLFGDTQYF.